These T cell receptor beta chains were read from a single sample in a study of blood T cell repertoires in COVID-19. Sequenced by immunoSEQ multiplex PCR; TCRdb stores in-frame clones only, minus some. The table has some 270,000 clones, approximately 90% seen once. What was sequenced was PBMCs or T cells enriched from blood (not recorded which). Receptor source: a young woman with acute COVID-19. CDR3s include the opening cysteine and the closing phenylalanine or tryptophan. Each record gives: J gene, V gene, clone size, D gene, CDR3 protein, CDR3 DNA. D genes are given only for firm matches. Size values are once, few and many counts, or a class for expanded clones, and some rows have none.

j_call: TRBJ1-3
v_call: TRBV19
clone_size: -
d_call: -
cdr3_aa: CASSTGINTIYF
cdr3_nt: TGTGCCAGTAGTACCGGGATAAACACCATATATTTT

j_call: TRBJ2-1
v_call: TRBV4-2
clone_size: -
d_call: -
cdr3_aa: CASSQDRTGFYNEQFF
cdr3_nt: TGTGCCAGCAGCCAGGACCGCACAGGGTTTTACAATGAGCAGTTCTTC

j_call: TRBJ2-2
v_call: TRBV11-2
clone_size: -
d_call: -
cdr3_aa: CASRLGQNTGELFF
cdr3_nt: TGTGCCAGCAGACTGGGACAGAACACCGGGGAGCTGTTTTTT

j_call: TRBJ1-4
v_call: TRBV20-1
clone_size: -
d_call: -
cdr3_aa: CSATTNEKLFF
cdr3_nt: TGCAGTGCTACTACTAATGAAAAACTGTTTTTT

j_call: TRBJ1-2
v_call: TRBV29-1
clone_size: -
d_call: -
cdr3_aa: CSVVTDGYTF
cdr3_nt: TGCAGCGTCGTAACGGATGGCTACACCTTC

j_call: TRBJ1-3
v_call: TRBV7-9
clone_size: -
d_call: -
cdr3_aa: CASSLWAASGNTIYF
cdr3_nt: TGTGCCAGCAGCTTGTGGGCTGCCTCTGGAAACACCATATATTTT

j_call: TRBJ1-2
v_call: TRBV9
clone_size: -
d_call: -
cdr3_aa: CASSATEFHYGYTF
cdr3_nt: TGTGCCAGCAGCGCGACTGAGTTTCACTATGGCTACACCTTC

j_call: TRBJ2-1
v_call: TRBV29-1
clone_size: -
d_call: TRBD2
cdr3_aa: CSLAGGENEQFF
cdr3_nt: TGCAGCTTAGCGGGAGGGGAGAATGAGCAGTTCTTC

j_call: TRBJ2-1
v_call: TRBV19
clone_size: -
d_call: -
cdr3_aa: CASSWSSYNEQFF
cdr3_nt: TGTGCCAGTAGTTGGAGCTCCTACAATGAGCAGTTCTTC

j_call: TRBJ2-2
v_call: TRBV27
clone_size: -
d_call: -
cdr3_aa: CASSLGLAGGELFF
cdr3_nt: TGTGCCAGCAGTTTGGGCCTAGCTGGCGGGGAGCTGTTTTTT

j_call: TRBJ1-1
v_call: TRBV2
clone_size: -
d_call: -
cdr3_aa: CASSAPGMNEAFF
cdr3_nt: TGTGCCAGCAGTGCCCCAGGTATGAACGAAGCTTTCTTT

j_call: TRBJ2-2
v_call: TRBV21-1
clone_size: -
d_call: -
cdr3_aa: CARLGQGRTGELFF
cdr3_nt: TGTGCCAGATTGGGACAGGGAAGAACCGGGGAGCTGTTTTTT

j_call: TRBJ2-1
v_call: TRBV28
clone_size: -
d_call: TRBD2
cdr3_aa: CASSKTGLAGPYNEQFF
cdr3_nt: TGTGCCAGCAGTAAAACCGGACTAGCGGGGCCCTACAATGAGCAGTTCTTC

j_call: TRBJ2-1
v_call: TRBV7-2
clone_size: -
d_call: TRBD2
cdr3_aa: CASSSSGTRYNEQFF
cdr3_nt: TGTGCCAGCAGCTCTAGCGGGACTCGGTACAATGAGCAGTTCTTC

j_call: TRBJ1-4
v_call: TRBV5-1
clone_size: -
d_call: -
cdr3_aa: CASSIQGLNEKLFF
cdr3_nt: TGCGCCAGCAGCATCCAGGGTCTCAATGAAAAACTGTTTTTT

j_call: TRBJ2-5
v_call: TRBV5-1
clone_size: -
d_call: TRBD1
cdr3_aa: CASSSGQGEETQYF
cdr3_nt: TGCGCCAGCAGCTCAGGACAGGGTGAGGAGACCCAGTACTTC

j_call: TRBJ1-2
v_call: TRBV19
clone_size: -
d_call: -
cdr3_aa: CASRTDTYGYTF
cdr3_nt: TGTGCCAGTAGGACCGACACCTATGGCTACACCTTC

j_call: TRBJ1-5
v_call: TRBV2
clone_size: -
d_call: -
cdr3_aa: CASSDQNSNQPQHF
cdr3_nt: TGTGCCAGCAGTGACCAAAATAGCAATCAGCCCCAGCATTTT

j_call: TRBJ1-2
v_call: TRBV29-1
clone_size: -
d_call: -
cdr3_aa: CSVEESHHYGYTF
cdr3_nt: TGCAGCGTTGAAGAATCACACCACTATGGCTACACCTTC

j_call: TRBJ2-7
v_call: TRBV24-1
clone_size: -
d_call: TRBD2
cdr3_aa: CATSDETSGSYEQYF
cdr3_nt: TGTGCCACCAGTGATGAGACTAGCGGATCCTACGAGCAGTACTTC

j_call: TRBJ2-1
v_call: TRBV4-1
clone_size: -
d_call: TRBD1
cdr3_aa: CASSLPSGQGYEQFF
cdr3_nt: TGCGCCAGCAGCCTTCCTTCTGGACAGGGGTATGAGCAGTTCTTC

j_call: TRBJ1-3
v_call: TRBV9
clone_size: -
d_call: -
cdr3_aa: CASSAGPSGNTIYF
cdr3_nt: TGTGCCAGCAGCGCAGGCCCCTCTGGAAACACCATATATTTT

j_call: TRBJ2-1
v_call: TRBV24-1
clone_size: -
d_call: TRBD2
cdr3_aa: CATSDSSGSSYNEQFF
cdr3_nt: TGTGCCACCAGTGATTCTAGCGGGAGCTCCTACAATGAGCAGTTCTTC

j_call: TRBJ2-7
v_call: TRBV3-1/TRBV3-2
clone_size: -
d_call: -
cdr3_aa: CASSRGTYEQYF
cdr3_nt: TGTGCCAGCAGCCGAGGGACCTACGAGCAGTACTTC

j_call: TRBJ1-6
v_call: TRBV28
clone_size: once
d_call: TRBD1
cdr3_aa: CASILQGAYNSPLHF
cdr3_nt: TGTGCCAGCATCCTCCAGGGGGCCTATAATTCACCCCTCCACTTT

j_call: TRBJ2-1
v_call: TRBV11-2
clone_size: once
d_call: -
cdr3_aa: CASSLAGALGQFF
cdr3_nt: TGTGCCAGCAGCTTGGCGGGCGCATTAGGGCAGTTCTTC

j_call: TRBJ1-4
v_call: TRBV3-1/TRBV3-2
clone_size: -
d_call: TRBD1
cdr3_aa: CASSPLVPGQGDEKLFF
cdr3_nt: TGTGCCAGCAGCCCGTTAGTGCCGGGACAGGGGGATGAAAAACTGTTTTTT

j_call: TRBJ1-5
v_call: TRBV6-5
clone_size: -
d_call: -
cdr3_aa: CASNPTEINQPQHF
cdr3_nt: TGTGCCAGCAATCCGACAGAAATCAATCAGCCCCAGCATTTT

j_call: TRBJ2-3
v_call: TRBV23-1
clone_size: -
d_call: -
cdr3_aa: CASSRREPNVGTDTQYF
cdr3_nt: TGCGCCAGCAGTCGAAGGGAGCCTAACGTAGGAACAGATACGCAGTATTTT

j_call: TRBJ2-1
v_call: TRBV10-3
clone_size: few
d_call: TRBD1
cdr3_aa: CAISVQGADNEQFF
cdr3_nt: TGTGCCATCAGTGTGCAGGGGGCGGACAATGAGCAGTTCTTC

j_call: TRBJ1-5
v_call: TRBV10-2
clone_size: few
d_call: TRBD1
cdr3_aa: CAIGTGNQPQHF
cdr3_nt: TGCGCCATCGGGACAGGGAATCAGCCCCAGCATTTT

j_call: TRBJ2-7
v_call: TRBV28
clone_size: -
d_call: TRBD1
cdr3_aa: CASSQSGTGAYEQYF
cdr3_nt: TGTGCCAGCAGCCAATCCGGGACAGGTGCCTACGAGCAGTACTTC

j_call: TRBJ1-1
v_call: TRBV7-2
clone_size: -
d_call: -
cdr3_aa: CASSLVGAMNTEAFF
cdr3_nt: TGTGCCAGCAGCTTAGTGGGGGCCATGAACACTGAAGCTTTCTTT

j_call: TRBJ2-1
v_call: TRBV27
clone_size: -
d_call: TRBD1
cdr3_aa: CASSLRQGINNEQFF
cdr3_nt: TGTGCCAGCAGTCTCCGACAGGGGATAAACAATGAGCAGTTCTTC

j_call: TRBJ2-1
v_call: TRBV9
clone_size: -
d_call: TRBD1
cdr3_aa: CASSEGTGNYNEQFF
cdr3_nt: TGTGCCAGCAGCGAGGGGACAGGGAACTACAATGAGCAGTTCTTC

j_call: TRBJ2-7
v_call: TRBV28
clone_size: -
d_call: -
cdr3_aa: CASSRAGFHEQYF
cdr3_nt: TGTGCCAGCAGCCGGGCAGGGTTCCACGAGCAGTACTTC

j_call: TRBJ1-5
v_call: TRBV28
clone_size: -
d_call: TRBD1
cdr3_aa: CASSTDRGGNQPQHF
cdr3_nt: TGTGCCAGCAGTACAGACAGGGGCGGCAATCAGCCCCAGCATTTT

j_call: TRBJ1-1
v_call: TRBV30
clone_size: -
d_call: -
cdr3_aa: CAWSEQPEAFF
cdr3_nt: TGTGCCTGGAGCGAGCAACCCGAAGCTTTCTTT

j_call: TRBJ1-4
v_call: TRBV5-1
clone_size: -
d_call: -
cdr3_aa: CASSLAPGEKLFF
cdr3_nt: TGCGCCAGCAGCTTGGCCCCAGGGGAAAAACTGTTTTTT

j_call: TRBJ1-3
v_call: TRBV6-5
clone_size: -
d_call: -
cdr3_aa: CASSSQVNSGNTIYF
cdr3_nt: TGTGCCAGCAGCTCACAGGTTAACTCTGGAAACACCATATATTTT

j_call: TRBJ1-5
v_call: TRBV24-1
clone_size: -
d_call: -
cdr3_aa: CATSDSRAGREPQHF
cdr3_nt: TGTGCCACCAGTGATTCCCGGGCAGGGAGGGAGCCCCAGCATTTT

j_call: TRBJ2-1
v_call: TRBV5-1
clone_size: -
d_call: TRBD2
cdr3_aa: CASSPGLAGNEQFF
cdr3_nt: TGCGCCAGCAGCCCGGGACTAGCGGGCAATGAGCAGTTCTTC

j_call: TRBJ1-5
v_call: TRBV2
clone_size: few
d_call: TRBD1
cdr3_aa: CASRRDSTNQPQHF
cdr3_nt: TGTGCCAGCAGGAGGGACAGCACCAATCAGCCCCAGCATTTT

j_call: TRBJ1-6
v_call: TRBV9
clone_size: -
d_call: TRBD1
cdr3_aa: CASSVNRGSSPLHF
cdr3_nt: TGTGCCAGCAGCGTCAACAGGGGGTCCTCACCCCTCCACTTT

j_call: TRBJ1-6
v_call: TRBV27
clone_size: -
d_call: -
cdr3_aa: CASRSRFDRVTNSPLHF
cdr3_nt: TGTGCCAGCAGATCGCGCTTTGACAGAGTTACTAATTCACCCCTCCACTTT

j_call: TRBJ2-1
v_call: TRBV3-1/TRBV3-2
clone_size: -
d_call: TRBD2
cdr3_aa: CASSQELAGGVEQFF
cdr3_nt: TGTGCCAGCAGCCAAGAACTAGCGGGAGGGGTTGAGCAGTTCTTC